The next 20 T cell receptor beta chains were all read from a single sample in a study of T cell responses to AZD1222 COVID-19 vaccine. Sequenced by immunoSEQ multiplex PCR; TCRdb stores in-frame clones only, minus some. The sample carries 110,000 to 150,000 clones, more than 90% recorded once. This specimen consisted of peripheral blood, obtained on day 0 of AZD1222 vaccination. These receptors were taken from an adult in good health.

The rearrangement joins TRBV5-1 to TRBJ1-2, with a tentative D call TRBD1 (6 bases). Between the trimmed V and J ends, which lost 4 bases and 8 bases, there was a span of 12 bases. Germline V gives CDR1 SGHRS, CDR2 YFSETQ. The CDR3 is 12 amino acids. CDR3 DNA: TGCGCCAGCAGCCTGGACAGTCTAGGCTACACCTTC. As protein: CASSLDSLGYTF.

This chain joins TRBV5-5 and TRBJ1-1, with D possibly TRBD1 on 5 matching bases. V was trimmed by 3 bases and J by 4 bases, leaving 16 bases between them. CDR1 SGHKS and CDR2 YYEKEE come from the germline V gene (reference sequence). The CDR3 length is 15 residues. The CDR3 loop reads CASSSTQGIGTEAFF. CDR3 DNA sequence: TGTGCCAGCAGCTCAACTCAGGGCATAGGCACTGAAGCTTTCTTT.

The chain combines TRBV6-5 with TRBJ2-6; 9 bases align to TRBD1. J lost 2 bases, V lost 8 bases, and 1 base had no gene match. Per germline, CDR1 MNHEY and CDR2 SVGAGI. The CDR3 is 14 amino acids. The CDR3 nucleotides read TGTGCCAGCCACAGGGGGCCTGGGGCCAACGTCCTGACTTTC. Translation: CASHRGPGANVLTF.

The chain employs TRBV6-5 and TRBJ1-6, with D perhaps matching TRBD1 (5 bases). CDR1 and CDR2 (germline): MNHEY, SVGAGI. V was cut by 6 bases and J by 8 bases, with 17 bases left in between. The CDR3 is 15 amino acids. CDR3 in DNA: TGTGCCAGCAGCTGGGACCTAACTTATGATTCACCCCTCCACTTT. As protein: CASSWDLTYDSPLHF.

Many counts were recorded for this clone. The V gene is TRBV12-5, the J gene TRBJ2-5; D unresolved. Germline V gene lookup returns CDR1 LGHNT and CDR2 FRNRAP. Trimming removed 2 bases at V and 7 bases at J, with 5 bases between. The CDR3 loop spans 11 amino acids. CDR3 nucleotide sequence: TGTGCTAGTGGTTTGTATGTGACCCAGTACTTC. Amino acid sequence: CASGLYVTQYF.

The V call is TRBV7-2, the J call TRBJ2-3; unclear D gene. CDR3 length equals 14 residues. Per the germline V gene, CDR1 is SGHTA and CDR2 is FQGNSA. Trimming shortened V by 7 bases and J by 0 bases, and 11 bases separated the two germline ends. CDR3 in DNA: TGTGCCAGCACCCCCGGGCCGAGCACAGATACGCAGTATTTT. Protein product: CASTPGPSTDTQYF.

CDR3: CASSPDRLYGYTF. CDR3 sequence (DNA): TGTGCCAGCAGCCCCGACAGGCTCTATGGCTACACCTTC. The chain joins TRBV7-9 to TRBJ1-2; tentatively, D is TRBD1 (6 bases). This CDR3 comprises 13 residues. Trimming pared 5 bases from V and 4 bases from J, leaving 11 bases between. Germline CDR1 reads SEHNR; CDR2 reads FQNEAQ (reference sequence).

The CDR3 here is CASSERERDHTDTQYF. The CDR3, as DNA: TGTGCCAGCAGTGAACGAGAGCGGGATCACACAGATACGCAGTATTTT. The chain has TRBV6-1 and TRBJ2-3; 7 bases are a match to TRBD2. CDR3 length: 16 residues. V gave up 2 bases and J gave up 2 bases; unmatched junction bases: 7. The germline V gene has CDR1 MNHNS and CDR2 SASEGT.

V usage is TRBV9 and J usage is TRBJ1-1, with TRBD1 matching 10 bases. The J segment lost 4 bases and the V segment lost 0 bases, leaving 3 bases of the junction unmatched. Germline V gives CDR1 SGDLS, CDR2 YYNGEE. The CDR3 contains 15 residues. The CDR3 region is CASSVDRQGATEAFF. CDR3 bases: TGTGCCAGCAGCGTAGATCGACAGGGGGCCACTGAAGCTTTCTTT.

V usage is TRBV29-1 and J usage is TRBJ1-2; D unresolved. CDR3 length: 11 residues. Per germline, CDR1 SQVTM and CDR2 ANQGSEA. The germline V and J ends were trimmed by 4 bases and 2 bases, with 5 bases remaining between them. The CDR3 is CSVGENYGYTF. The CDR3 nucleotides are TGCAGCGTTGGGGAAAACTATGGCTACACCTTC.

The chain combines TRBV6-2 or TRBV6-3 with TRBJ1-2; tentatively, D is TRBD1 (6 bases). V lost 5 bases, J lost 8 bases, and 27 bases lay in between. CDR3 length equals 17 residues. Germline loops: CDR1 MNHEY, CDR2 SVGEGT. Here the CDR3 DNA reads TGTGCCAGCAGTACAGCTTGGGCAGGGGAAGGGTCTGACGGCTACACCTTC. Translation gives CASSTAWAGEGSDGYTF.

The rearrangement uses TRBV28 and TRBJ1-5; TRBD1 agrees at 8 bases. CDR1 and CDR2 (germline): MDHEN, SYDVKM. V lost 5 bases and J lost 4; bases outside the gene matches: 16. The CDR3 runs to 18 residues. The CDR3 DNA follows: TGTGCCAGCAGTGCAACGGGAACCAGGACAGGGAGGAATCAGCCCCAGCATTTT. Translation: CASSATGTRTGRNQPQHF. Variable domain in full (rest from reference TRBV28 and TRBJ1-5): DVKVTQSSRYLVKRTGEKVFLECVQDMDHENMFWYRQDPGLGLRLIYFSYDVKMKEKGDIPEGYSVSREKKERFSLILESASTNQTSMYLCASSATGTRTGRNQPQHFGDGTRLSIL.

For the CDR3, the DNA is TGTGCCAGCAGCCCGCAGGGTAGGGCGGGGGTGGATGAGCAGTTCTTC. Translating gives CASSPQGRAGVDEQFF. This chain uses TRBV7-9 with TRBJ2-1; 7 bases line up with TRBD2. Germline V CDR1 and CDR2: SEHNR, FQNEAQ (reference sequence). Unmatched junction bases numbered 15, after V lost 5 bases and J lost 8 bases. The CDR3 has 16 residues.

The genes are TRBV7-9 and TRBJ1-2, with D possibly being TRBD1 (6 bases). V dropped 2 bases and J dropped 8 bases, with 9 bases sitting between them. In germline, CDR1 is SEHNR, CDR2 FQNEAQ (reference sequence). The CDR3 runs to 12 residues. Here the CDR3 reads CASSLNRAGYTF. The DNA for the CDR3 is TGTGCCAGCAGCTTAAACAGGGCCGGCTACACCTTC. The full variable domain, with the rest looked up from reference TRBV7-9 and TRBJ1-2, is DTGVSQNPRHKITKRGQNVTFRCDPISEHNRLYWYRQTLGQGPEFLTYFQNEAQLEKSRLLSDRFSAERPKGSFSTLEIQRTEQGDSAMYLCASSLNRAGYTFGSGTRLTVV.

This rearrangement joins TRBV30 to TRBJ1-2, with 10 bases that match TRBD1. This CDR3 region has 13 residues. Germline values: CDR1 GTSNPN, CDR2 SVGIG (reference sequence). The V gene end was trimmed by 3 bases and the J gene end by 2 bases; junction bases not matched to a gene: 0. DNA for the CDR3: TGTGCCTGGAGGGGACAGGGGAACTATGGCTACACCTTC. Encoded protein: CAWRGQGNYGYTF.

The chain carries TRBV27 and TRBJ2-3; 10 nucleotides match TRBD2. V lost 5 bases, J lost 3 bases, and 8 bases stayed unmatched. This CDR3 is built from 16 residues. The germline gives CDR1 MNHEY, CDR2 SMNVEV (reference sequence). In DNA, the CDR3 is TGTGCCAGCAGTCCTCTAGCGGGAGTAATGACAGATACGCAGTATTTT. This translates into CASSPLAGVMTDTQYF.

CDR3 region: CSVELQQETQYF. Here the CDR3 DNA reads TGCAGCGTTGAATTACAGCAAGAGACCCAGTACTTC. The V and J genes are TRBV29-1 and TRBJ2-5; D gene unclear. The V and J ends lost 2 bases and 2 bases respectively, with 6 bases between them. The CDR3 totals 12 residues. The germline gives CDR1 SQVTM, CDR2 ANQGSEA.

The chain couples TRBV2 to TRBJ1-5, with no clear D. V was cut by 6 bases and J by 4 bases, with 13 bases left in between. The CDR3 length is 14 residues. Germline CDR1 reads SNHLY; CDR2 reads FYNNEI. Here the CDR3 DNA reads TGTGCCAGCAGAAAGGGCCAGGATAATCAGCCCCAGCATTTT. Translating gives CASRKGQDNQPQHF.

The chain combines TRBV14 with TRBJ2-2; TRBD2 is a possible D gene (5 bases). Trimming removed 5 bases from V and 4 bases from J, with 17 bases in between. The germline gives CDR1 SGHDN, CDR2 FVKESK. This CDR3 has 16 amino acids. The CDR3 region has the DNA TGTGCCAGCAGCTCACGTCCGGGCCGGGGCACCGGGGAGCTGTTTTTT. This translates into CASSSRPGRGTGELFF.

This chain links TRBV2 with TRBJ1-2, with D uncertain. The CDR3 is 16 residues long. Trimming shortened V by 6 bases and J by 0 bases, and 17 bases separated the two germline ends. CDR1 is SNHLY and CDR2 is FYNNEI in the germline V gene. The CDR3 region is CASRQEFLLANYGYTF. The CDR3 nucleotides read TGTGCCAGCAGGCAGGAGTTCCTCTTAGCTAACTATGGCTACACCTTC. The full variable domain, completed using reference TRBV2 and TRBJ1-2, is EPEVTQTPSHQVTQMGQEVILRCVPISNHLYFYWYRQILGQKVEFLVSFYNNEISEKSEIFDDQFSVERPDGSNFTLKIRSTKLEDSAMYFCASRQEFLLANYGYTFGSGTRLTVV.